This is a list of T cell receptor beta chains from one sample in a study of T cells in Graves' hyperthyroidism and ophthalmopathy. From the multiplex PCR reads, TCRdb called clonotypes with MiXCR, one entry per CDR3 protein. The sample has roughly 420,000 distinct CDR3 sequences; about 13% are singletons. Sequencing used blood. Receptors were obtained from a woman aged 18-35 years with Graves' hyperthyroidism. Both conserved end residues are part of each CDR3. The D gene is left open where the match is weak. For some rows the clone size is stated as once, few or many, or as a class when expanded; others skip it.

>TRBJ1-5|many|NA|TRBV19
TGTGCCAGTAGGCGGACGGGACAATATAGCAATCAGCCCCAGCATTTT
CASRRTGQYSNQPQHF
>TRBJ2-3|many|TRBD2|TRBV20-1
TGCAGTGCTAGATCGGCTAGCGGGATGGATACGCAGTATTTT
CSARSASGMDTQYF
>TRBJ2-7|few|TRBD1|TRBV29-1
TGCAGCGCCTGCCCTGGACAGGGGGACGAGCAGTACTTC
CSACPGQGDEQYF
>TRBJ1-1|many|NA|TRBV30
TGTGCCTGGAGTGTCTTTTCGGTGGGGAAATCTGAAGCTTTCTTT
CAWSVFSVGKSEAFF
>TRBJ1-1|many|NA|TRBV3-1
TGTGCCAGCAGCCAAGACTGGAACACTGAAGCTTTCTTT
CASSQDWNTEAFF
>TRBJ2-5|many|NA|TRBV5-1
TGTGCCAGCAGTTTAGGCAGTCAAGAGACCCAGTACTTC
CASSLGSQETQYF
>TRBJ2-7|NA|NA|TRBV30
TGTGCCTGGACCATGGGGCCCAACGCCGAGCAGTACTTC
CAWTMGPNAEQYF
>TRBJ1-6|NA|NA|TRBV9
TGTGCCAGCAGCGTAGGATCCATTAATTCACCCCTCCACTTT
CASSVGSINSPLHF
>TRBJ2-7|NA|NA|TRBV27
TGTGCCAGCAGTTTAAAGGGACCCGGTATGTACGAGCAGTACTTC
CASSLKGPGMYEQYF
>TRBJ2-1|few|TRBD2|TRBV4-2
TGTGCCAGCAGCCAACCCTCTGGCGGGAGGCTCGATGAGCAGTTCTTC
CASSQPSGGRLDEQFF
>TRBJ2-7|many|TRBD2|TRBV20-1
TGCAGTGCCCTCCTACTAGCGGGACCGAGCTCCTACGAGCAGTACTTC
CSALLLAGPSSYEQYF
>TRBJ1-5|NA|NA|TRBV7-6
TGTGCCAGCAGTCACAGGGCAAATCAGCCCCAGCATTTT
CASSHRANQPQHF
>TRBJ2-1|many|NA|TRBV5-6
TGTGCCAGCAGCTTGGCGGGTAATGGGGCTAGCAGAGCTAATGAGCAGTTCTTC
CASSLAGNGASRANEQFF
>TRBJ2-5|many|TRBD2|TRBV20-1
TGCAGTGCTCCCGTAGCGGGAGTAAGGGAGACCCAGTACTTC
CSAPVAGVRETQYF
>TRBJ1-1|NA|NA|TRBV5-1
TGCGCCAGCAGCCCTACCTCCAACAGGGTCCTGAACACTGAAGCTTTCTTT
CASSPTSNRVLNTEAFF
>TRBJ1-1|many|TRBD1|TRBV7-9
TGTGCCAGCAGCTTAGGAATACAGGGGGTCACTGAAGCTTTCTTT
CASSLGIQGVTEAFF
>TRBJ2-3|NA|TRBD2|TRBV5-1
TGCGCCAGCACCTCCGGGACTAGCGGCAGCACAGATACGCAGTATTTT
CASTSGTSGSTDTQYF
>TRBJ2-3|many|NA|TRBV6-2/TRBV6-3
TGTGCCAGCAGTTACTGGGCTGGCACATCAGATACGCAGTATTTT
CASSYWAGTSDTQYF
>TRBJ2-2|few|NA|TRBV9
TGTGCCAGCAGCGTACTTCAGGGGTCGACCGGGGAGCTGTTTTTT
CASSVLQGSTGELFF
>TRBJ2-1|few|TRBD2|TRBV19
TGTGCCAGTAATGCCCGACTAGCGGGGGCAAACAACAATGAGCAGTTCTTC
CASNARLAGANNNEQFF
>TRBJ1-1|many|NA|TRBV6-1
TGTGCCAGCAGTGATTTTGCGAACACTGAAGCTTTCTTT
CASSDFANTEAFF
>TRBJ1-2|few|NA|TRBV6-2/TRBV6-3
TGTGCCAGCAGCCCGGGACAAGGGCCGGTCGACACCTTC
CASSPGQGPVDTF
>TRBJ2-1|many|NA|TRBV5-1
TGCGCCAGCAGCTTGGGCGGGGACTCCTACAATGAGCAGTTCTTC
CASSLGGDSYNEQFF
>TRBJ1-2|many|TRBD1|TRBV20-1
TGCAGTGCTAGGGAGGACAGGGTATTCTATGGCTACACCTTC
CSAREDRVFYGYTF
>TRBJ2-7|many|TRBD2|TRBV28
TGTGCCAGCGCTAGCGGGAGAGGGCCGTCCGAGCAGTACTTC
CASASGRGPSEQYF
>TRBJ2-1|many|TRBD2|TRBV5-1
TGCGCCAGCAGCTTCCGACTAGCGGCTAGCTCCTACAATGAGCAGTTCTTC
CASSFRLAASSYNEQFF
>TRBJ2-7|many|TRBD1|TRBV27
TGTGCCAGCAGTTGGGGACAGAACTACGAGCAGTACTTC
CASSWGQNYEQYF
>TRBJ2-3|NA|NA|TRBV6-2/TRBV6-3
TGTGCCAGCAGTTACCTGAGGGCAGATACGCAGTATTTT
CASSYLRADTQYF
>TRBJ2-1|many|NA|TRBV28
TGTGCCAGCAGAGGACAGAGCTCCTACAATGAGCAGTTCTTC
CASRGQSSYNEQFF
>TRBJ2-1|many|NA|TRBV10-3
TGTGCCATCAGTGAGTCGGGCGGCGATCACTACAATGAGCAGTTCTTC
CAISESGGDHYNEQFF
>TRBJ2-5|many|TRBD2|TRBV7-2
TGTGCCAGCAGCTCGACTAGCGGGGGGGGACAAGAGACCCAGTACTTC
CASSSTSGGGQETQYF
>TRBJ2-2|NA|TRBD1|TRBV3-1
TGTGCCAGCAGCCAAGGGGCAGGGCCAGGGGGCCGCCTGTTTTTT
CASSQGAGPGGRLFF
>TRBJ1-5|many|NA|TRBV6-1
TGTGCCAGCAGTGAAAGGTGGCGGACAGATCAGCCCCAGCATTTT
CASSERWRTDQPQHF
>TRBJ1-6|NA|TRBD1|TRBV20-1
TGCAGTGCTAGAGGCCAGACAGGGGGGGATTCACCCCTCCACTTT
CSARGQTGGDSPLHF
>TRBJ1-2|NA|NA|TRBV30
TGTGCCTGGAGAATTCCGGGAGGCTATGGCTACACCTTC
CAWRIPGGYGYTF
>TRBJ2-5|once|TRBD2|TRBV9
TGTGCCAGCAGCGCGGGACGGGGGGATGAAGAGACCCAGTACTTC
CASSAGRGDEETQYF
>TRBJ2-7|NA|TRBD2|TRBV5-4
TGTGCCAGCACCGATCTAGCGGGAGGATCCTACGAGCAGTACTTC
CASTDLAGGSYEQYF